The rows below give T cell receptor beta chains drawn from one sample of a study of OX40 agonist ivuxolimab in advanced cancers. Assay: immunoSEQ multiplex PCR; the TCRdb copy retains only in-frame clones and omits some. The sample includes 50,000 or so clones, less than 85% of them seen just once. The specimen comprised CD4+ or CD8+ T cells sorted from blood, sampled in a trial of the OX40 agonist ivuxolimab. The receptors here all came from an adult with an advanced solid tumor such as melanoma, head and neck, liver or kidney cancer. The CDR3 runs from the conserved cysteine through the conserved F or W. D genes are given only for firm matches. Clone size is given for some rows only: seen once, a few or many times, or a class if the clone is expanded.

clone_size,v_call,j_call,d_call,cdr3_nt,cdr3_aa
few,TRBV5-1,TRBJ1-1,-,TGCGCCAGCAGCTTGGACAGGGAAGCTTTCTTT,CASSLDREAFF
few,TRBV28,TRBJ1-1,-,TGTGCCAGCACGGTTCTTGGGAACACTGAAGCTTTCTTT,CASTVLGNTEAFF
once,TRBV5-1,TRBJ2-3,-,TGCGCCAGCACCCCATGGGGTGGGACTTACACAGATACGCAGTATTTT,CASTPWGGTYTDTQYF
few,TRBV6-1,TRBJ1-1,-,TGTGCCAGCAGTGAAATAGGGGCGAACACTGAAGCTTTCTTT,CASSEIGANTEAFF
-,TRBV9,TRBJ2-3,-,TGTGCCAGCAGCGGGTGGGGCGGATACACAGATACGCAGTATTTT,CASSGWGGYTDTQYF
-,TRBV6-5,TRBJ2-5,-,TGTGCCAGCAGAAAAATAGACAGGTCACAAGAGACCCAGTACTTC,CASRKIDRSQETQYF
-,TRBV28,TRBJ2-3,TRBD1,TGTGCCAGCAGTCCCCCGACAGGGCTGAGGACAGATACGCAGTATTTT,CASSPPTGLRTDTQYF
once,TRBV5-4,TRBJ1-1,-,TGTGCCAGCAGCAGATATTATAAGGACACTGAAGCTTTCTTT,CASSRYYKDTEAFF
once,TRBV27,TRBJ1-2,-,TGTGCCAGCAGTTTAAACCCTAACTATGGCTACACCTTC,CASSLNPNYGYTF
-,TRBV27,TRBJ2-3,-,TGTGCCAGCAGTCCTAACCCCAGGGGTGATACGCAGTATTTT,CASSPNPRGDTQYF
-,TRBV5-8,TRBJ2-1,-,TGTGCCAGCAGCTTGATTGCGGGTAATGAGCAGTTCTTC,CASSLIAGNEQFF
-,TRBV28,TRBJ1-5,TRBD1,TGTGCCAGCAGTTTTTACAGGGGTCTCAGCAATCAGCCCCAGCATTTT,CASSFYRGLSNQPQHF
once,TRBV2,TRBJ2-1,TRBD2,TGTGCCAGCAGCCCACTCCAGTTTAGCGGGACCCCCTCCTACAATGAGCAGTTCTTC,CASSPLQFSGTPSYNEQFF
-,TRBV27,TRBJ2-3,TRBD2,TGTGCCAGCAGTTTATTGGGGAGGGCGGGAGATACGCAGTATTTT,CASSLLGRAGDTQYF
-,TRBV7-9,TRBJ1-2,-,TGTGCCACCCCAGAGGTGAAAGCCGCTAACTATGGCTACACCTTC,CATPEVKAANYGYTF
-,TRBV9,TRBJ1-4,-,TGTGCCAGCAGCGTAGGGGTGGGGGCTGGTGAAAAACTGTTTTTT,CASSVGVGAGEKLFF
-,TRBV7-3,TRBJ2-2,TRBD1,TGTGCCAGCAGCTTTCTCAGACAGGGGGCCGCCGGGGAGCTGTTTTTT,CASSFLRQGAAGELFF
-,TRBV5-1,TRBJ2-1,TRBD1,TGCGCCAGCAGCTTGGAACAGGGGGCGGGCAATGAGCAGTTCTTC,CASSLEQGAGNEQFF